The sequence of this T cell receptor beta chain was determined in a study of blood T cell repertoires in COVID-19. Looking at the study overall: From the United States, Italy and Spain came samples of acute and convalescent COVID-19. T cells, B-cell-depleted T cells, or PBMCs supplied cDNA or gDNA.

Per the study methods: Estimates of nucleated cell counts were drawn from the amplification of reference gene primers. Sequenced by immunoSEQ multiplex PCR; TCRdb stores in-frame clones only, minus some. The V and J calls and the clone size are those of that table, but D and trimming were determined from the DNA. The sample consists of roughly 250,000 clones, about nine tenths of them appearing once. Sequenced sample: peripheral blood. This TCR was sampled from a man aged 55 to 69 who had recovered from COVID-19.

The DNA for the CDR3 is TGCGCCAGCAGCCCGGGGACTAGCGGGGACGAGCAGTACTTC. This sequence encodes CASSPGTSGDEQYF. The chain employs TRBV5-1 and TRBJ2-7, with 13 bases matching TRBD2. The CDR3 is 14 residues long. Looked up from germline, CDR1 is SGHRS and CDR2 is YFSETQ. V lost 4 bases, J lost 5 bases, and 3 bases stayed unmatched.